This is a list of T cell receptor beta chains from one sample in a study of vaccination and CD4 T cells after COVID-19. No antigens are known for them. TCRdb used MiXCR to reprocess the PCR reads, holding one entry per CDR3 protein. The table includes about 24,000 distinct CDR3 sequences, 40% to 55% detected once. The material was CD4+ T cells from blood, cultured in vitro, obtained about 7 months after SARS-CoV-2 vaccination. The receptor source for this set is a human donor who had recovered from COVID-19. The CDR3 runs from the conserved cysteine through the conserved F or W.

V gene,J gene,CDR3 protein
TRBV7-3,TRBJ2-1,CASSLRGTSSYNEQFF
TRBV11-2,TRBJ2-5,CASSSRQGARIETQYF
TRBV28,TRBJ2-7,CASSFGGSPYEQYF
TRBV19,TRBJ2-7,CASSNRDGAYEQYF
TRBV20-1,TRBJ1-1,CRAREPNTEAFF
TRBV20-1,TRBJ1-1,CSASLVSTEAFF
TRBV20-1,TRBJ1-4,CSVAGAGSEKLFF
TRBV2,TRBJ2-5,CASRAGGVETQYF
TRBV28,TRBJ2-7,CASRFSGTSSYEQYF
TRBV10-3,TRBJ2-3,CAISEGQGSTDTQYF
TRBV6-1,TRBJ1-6,CASRARREFTYNSPLHF
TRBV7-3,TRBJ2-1,CASSLRGLAGGPKSEQFF
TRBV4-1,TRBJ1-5,CASSQGPGGINQPQHF
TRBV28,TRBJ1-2,CASTSDRGWVGGYTF
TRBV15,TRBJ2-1,CATSKSGVDYNEQFF
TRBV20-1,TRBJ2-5,CSARNSGRYETQYF
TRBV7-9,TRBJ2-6,CASSFEGPGANVLTF
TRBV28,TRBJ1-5,CASRSQGFSNQPQHF
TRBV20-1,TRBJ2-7,CSALAGTGTYEQYF
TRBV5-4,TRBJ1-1,CASSLDRTEAFF
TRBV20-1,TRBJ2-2,CSARDLGDRPNTGELFF
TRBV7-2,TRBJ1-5,CASSQIGDQPQHF
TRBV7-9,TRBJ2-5,CASSFLTQETQYF
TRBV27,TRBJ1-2,CASSPTDSRYTF
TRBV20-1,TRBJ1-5,CSARTGDWQPQHF
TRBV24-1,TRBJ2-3,CATSDPRGTDTQYF
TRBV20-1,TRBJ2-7,CSAYGPGRTYEQYF
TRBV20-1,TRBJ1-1,CSAKDRVSPPEAFF
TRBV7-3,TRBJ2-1,CASSLFSGNIYNEQFF
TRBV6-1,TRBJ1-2,CASSAGRGYTF
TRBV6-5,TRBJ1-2,CASSYGTGGIYGYTF
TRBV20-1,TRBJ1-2,CSASVANYGYTF
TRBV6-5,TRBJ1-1,CASSYSGTGYAEAFF
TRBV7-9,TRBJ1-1,CASSFPGTVNTEAFF
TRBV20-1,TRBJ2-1,CSAIPRANEQFF
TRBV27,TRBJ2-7,CASSFGASSYEQYF
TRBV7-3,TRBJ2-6,CASSQGSGGPGANVLTF
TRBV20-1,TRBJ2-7,CSAVSGPYEQYF
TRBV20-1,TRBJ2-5,CSALSRGLAGVLETQYF
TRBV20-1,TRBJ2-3,CSALRTSGSPDTQYF
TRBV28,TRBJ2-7,CASSGAGTTIYHEQYF
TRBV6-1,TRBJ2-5,CARPPPEPPRVETQYF
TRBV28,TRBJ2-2,CASTWTGGTNTGELFF
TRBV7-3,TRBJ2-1,CASSGDSSSYNEQFF
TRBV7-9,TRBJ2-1,CASSFMTEFLNEQFF
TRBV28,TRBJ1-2,CASSFKNNYGYTF
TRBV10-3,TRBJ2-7,CATAGGPRATYEQYF
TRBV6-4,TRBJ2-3,CASRGQGAIADTQYF
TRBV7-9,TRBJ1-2,CASSFADYGYTF
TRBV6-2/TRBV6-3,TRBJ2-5,CASSYSNGVRETQYF
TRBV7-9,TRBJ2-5,CASSLGVGDQETQYF
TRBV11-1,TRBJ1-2,CASSFLTGNGYGYTF
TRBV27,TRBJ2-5,CASSLDVEETQYF